A selection of T cell receptor beta chains follows, all from one sample in a study of T cells in tuberculosis. Data came from immunoSEQ multiplex PCR; TCRdb stores just in-frame clones and leaves some out. The sample yields 25,000 to 35,000 clones, around 95% seen once. The sequencing sample was made of PBMCs. These receptors were obtained from a donor aged 10-35 years with latent tuberculosis or without tuberculosis infection. CDR3s leave out the opening cysteine and the closing phenylalanine or tryptophan. The D gene is left open where the match is weak. Rows may omit the clone size; those that give it use once, few, many or a size class.

v_call,j_call,clone_size,d_call,cdr3_aa
TRBV6-1,TRBJ2-3,NA,NA,ASSEGTDTDTQY
TRBV7-2,TRBJ2-1,NA,NA,ASSLPNRAAEQF
TRBV25-1,TRBJ2-3,NA,NA,ASSESPVTTDTQY
TRBV28,TRBJ2-2,NA,TRBD1,ASTWDRENTGELF
TRBV5-4,TRBJ2-7,NA,NA,ASSLQGYEQY
TRBV6-1,TRBJ1-5,NA,TRBD1,ASRPGQNGDQPQH
TRBV5-1,TRBJ1-4,NA,TRBD1,ASSLGTGAYRQSYNEKLF
TRBV9,TRBJ2-7,NA,TRBD1,ASSVGTGGSYEQY
TRBV6-6,TRBJ2-7,NA,TRBD1,ASQGGQGIHEQY
TRBV10-3,TRBJ2-3,NA,NA,AISEAPGTDTQY
TRBV7-2,TRBJ2-3,NA,TRBD2,ASSLGLAGGTDTQY
TRBV29-1,TRBJ1-2,NA,NA,SVQDSGVYGYT
TRBV5-4,TRBJ2-2,NA,NA,ASSPTANTGELF
TRBV5-1,TRBJ2-7,NA,TRBD1,ASSMGQVNEQY
TRBV2,TRBJ1-5,NA,NA,ASSADSRQPQH
TRBV19,TRBJ2-4,NA,NA,ASTHRGTPRPIQY
TRBV7-9,TRBJ2-5,NA,TRBD2,ASSLLAGGRETQY
TRBV15,TRBJ2-1,NA,NA,ATSRVPDKRFNEQF
TRBV29-1,TRBJ2-3,NA,TRBD1,SVRDRGADTQY
TRBV30,TRBJ1-1,NA,NA,AWSVVGRVDLGTEAF
TRBV2,TRBJ1-1,NA,NA,ASSVPLQGAENTEAF
TRBV29-1,TRBJ1-2,NA,NA,SVIRQDLNYGYT
TRBV5-8,TRBJ2-3,few,TRBD1,ASTRQGARTDTQY
TRBV10-3,TRBJ1-3,NA,NA,AISDSNSGNTIY
TRBV7-2,TRBJ2-1,NA,TRBD2,ASSESSGGASNEQF
TRBV10-3,TRBJ2-7,NA,NA,AIRAAQPTYEQY
TRBV7-9,TRBJ1-2,few,NA,ASSYKTVYGYT
TRBV5-1,TRBJ2-1,NA,TRBD1,ASSTRWSTGARGYNEQF
TRBV13,TRBJ2-5,NA,TRBD2,ASSPGLAGGTQY
TRBV5-5,TRBJ2-7,NA,NA,ASSPGAPSSYEQY
TRBV2,TRBJ2-7,NA,TRBD1,ASRVGTVSSYEQY
TRBV15,TRBJ1-4,NA,TRBD1,ATSRESAGQSNEKLF
TRBV19,TRBJ2-1,NA,TRBD2,ASRKTGLAYNEQF
TRBV6-1,TRBJ2-3,NA,TRBD2,ASSEAPAGGADTQY
TRBV27,TRBJ2-7,NA,TRBD1,ASSLFMGGQGSSYEQY
TRBV5-1,TRBJ2-7,NA,TRBD2,ASSAGTSGVGEQY
TRBV18,TRBJ1-4,NA,NA,ASSPPGGLNEKLF
TRBV5-1,TRBJ1-2,few,NA,ASSLVRDYGYT